A single sample gave rise to the 32 T cell receptor beta chains below, sequenced in a study of cytomegalovirus exposure and HLA in healthy donors. Vbeta (60) and Jbeta (13) primers were used in the PCR. Using immunoSEQ multiplex PCR, the repertoire was profiled, and TCRdb retains in-frame clones only, with some absent. The top ten hold about an eighth of the sample, which has about 52,000 clones, roughly 50% seen once. Sequenced sample: PBMCs. All receptors come from a human donor in good health.

This chain links TRBV6-1 with TRBJ2-7, with no clear D. The V end was cut by 6 bases, the J end by 2 bases, with 17 bases between. Germline V gene sequence: CDR1 MNHNS, CDR2 SASEGT. The CDR3 length is 15 residues. The CDR3 DNA sequence: TGTGCCAGCAGCGGCCGGTTGCAGGTTCCCTACGAGCAGTACTTC. Protein sequence: CASSGRLQVPYEQYF.

This chain connects TRBV23-1 to TRBJ2-7, with D possibly TRBD1 on 6 matching bases. TRBV23-1 is an open reading frame, and its role is uncertain. Between the trimmed V and J ends, which lost 4 bases and 2 bases, there was a span of 21 bases. The CDR3 sequence is 17 residues long. The CDR3 DNA reads as TGCGCCAGCAGTCCTTATATATGGACAGTGGGGACCTACGAGCAGTACTTC. As protein: CASSPYIWTVGTYEQYF.

The chain links TRBV7-9 to TRBJ2-2, with a possible D match to TRBD2 (5 bases). In germline, CDR1 is SEHNR, CDR2 FQNEAQ (reference sequence). Trimming removed 8 bases at V and 8 bases at J, with 21 bases between. This CDR3 comprises 15 residues. CDR3 DNA: TGTGCCAGCCGAGGGCGGTCCGGTGGTTGGGGGGAGCTGTTTTTT. It yields the protein CASRGRSGGWGELFF.

The chain uses TRBV6-1 and TRBJ1-5; D ambiguous. This CDR3 is built from 14 residues. The ends were cut back, 0 bases at V and 4 bases at J, with 7 bases in the middle. Per the germline V gene, CDR1 is MNHNS and CDR2 is SASEGT. This chain's CDR3 is CASSEATGNQPQHF. In DNA, the CDR3 is TGTGCCAGCAGTGAAGCGACGGGGAATCAGCCCCAGCATTTT.

This clone appeared a few times. V gene TRBV18 combines with J gene TRBJ1-5, with D perhaps TRBD1 (5 bases). Trimming pared 3 bases from V and 1 base from J, leaving 16 bases between. Germline CDR1 KGHSH, CDR2 LQKENI. This CDR3 is 17 amino acids long. This chain's CDR3 is CASSPQGMVISNQPQHF. CDR3 bases: TGTGCCAGCTCACCCCAGGGTATGGTTATCAGCAATCAGCCCCAGCATTTT.

This clone turned up a few times. V gene TRBV6-1 combines with J gene TRBJ2-1; 13 nucleotides agree with TRBD2. Germline CDR1 MNHNS, CDR2 SASEGT. The CDR3 has 15 amino acids. V shed 6 bases and J 5 bases; nucleotides not matched to a gene: 4. The CDR3 sequence is CASRTGTSGDNEQFF. CDR3 DNA sequence: TGTGCCAGCAGAACCGGGACTAGCGGGGACAATGAGCAGTTCTTC.

This chain links TRBV18 with TRBJ1-6; D perhaps matches TRBD1 (5 bases). Trimming removed 2 bases at V and 8 bases at J, with 10 bases between. Germline V gene lookup returns CDR1 KGHSH and CDR2 LQKENI. CDR3 length: 14 amino acids. The CDR3 bases are TGTGCCAGCTCACCAGGAGGGGAGCATTCACCCCTCCACTTT. Protein: CASSPGGEHSPLHF.

V is TRBV2 and J is TRBJ2-7, with TRBD2 identical over 10 bases. In germline, CDR1 is SNHLY, CDR2 FYNNEI. The CDR3 is made up of 15 amino acids. V shed 7 bases and J 0 bases; nucleotides not matched to a gene: 6. The CDR3 nucleotides are TGTGCCAGCACTTCTAGCGGGGGTTCCTCCTACGAGCAGTACTTC. Protein sequence: CASTSSGGSSYEQYF.

V is TRBV6-5 and J is TRBJ1-2, with 8 bases fitting TRBD1. Germline V gene sequence: CDR1 MNHEY, CDR2 SVGAGI. The V gene end was trimmed by 4 bases and the J gene end by 3 bases; junction bases not matched to a gene: 4. This CDR3 has 14 residues. CDR3 region: CASSSDRAYYGYTF. As DNA, the CDR3 is TGTGCCAGCAGTTCGGACAGGGCTTACTATGGCTACACCTTC.

This clone was detected many times. CDR3 protein: CASSPVSGTLFGYTF. CDR3 coding DNA: TGTGCCAGCAGCCCCGTTTCGGGGACTCTATTTGGCTACACCTTC. This rearrangement joins TRBV27 to TRBJ1-2; tentatively, D is TRBD1 (5 bases). CDR3 size: 15 residues. With 6 bases removed from V and 7 bases from J, the gap between germline ends came to 21 bases. CDR1 is MNHEY, CDR2 SMNVEV, per germline (reference sequence).

This sequence joins TRBV7-9 and TRBJ1-3; 7 bases are shared with TRBD1. CDR3 size: 17 residues. V lost 11 bases to trimming and J lost 0 bases; unmatched junction nucleotides: 16. Germline V gene sequence: CDR1 SEHNR, CDR2 FQNEAQ (reference sequence). The CDR3 nucleotides read TGTGCCTACCCGGGACAGACACCCTTAAGCTCTGGAAACACCATATATTTT. Residues: CAYPGQTPLSSGNTIYF.

The J gene is TRBJ2-1, the V gene TRBV7-9, with 9 bases fitting TRBD1. CDR1 SEHNR and CDR2 FQNEAQ come from the germline V gene (reference sequence). The CDR3 length is 18 residues. With V trimmed by 5 bases and J by 5 bases, 16 bases remained unmatched. CDR3 sequence reads: CASSPQTGQGPANNEQFF. The CDR3 DNA reads TGTGCCAGCAGCCCCCAGACAGGACAGGGGCCGGCCAACAATGAGCAGTTCTTC.

This chain joins TRBV10-1 and TRBJ2-7, with a tentative D call TRBD2 (6 bases). This CDR3 has 13 amino acids. V lost 6 bases and J lost 6, with 15 bases in between. Germline V gene sequence: CDR1 WNHNN, CDR2 SYGVQD (reference sequence). CDR3 residues: CASSRQGLGEQYF. The CDR3 nucleotides read TGCGCCAGCAGCCGTCAGGGACTCGGCGAGCAGTACTTC.

The V and J genes are TRBV30 and TRBJ1-1, with D tentatively TRBD1 (6 bases). The germline V and J ends were trimmed by 7 bases and 4 bases, with 13 bases remaining between them. This CDR3 is built from 12 residues. Germline V gene lookup returns CDR1 GTSNPN and CDR2 SVGIG (reference sequence). The CDR3 is CAYDRISTEAFF. CDR3 nucleotides: TGTGCCTATGACAGGATTTCCACTGAAGCTTTCTTT. The full variable domain, rest sourced from reference TRBV30 and TRBJ1-1, is SQTIHQWPATLVQPVGSPLSLECTVEGTSNPNLYWYRQAAGRGLQLLFYSVGIGQISSEVPQNLSASRPQDRQFILSSKKLLLSDSGFYLCAYDRISTEAFFGQGTRLTVV.

This chain uses TRBV30 with TRBJ2-1; tentatively, D is TRBD1 (5 bases). This CDR3 comprises 13 residues. Germline-derived CDR1 and CDR2 are GTSNPN and SVGIG (reference sequence). Between the trimmed V and J ends, which lost 5 bases and 7 bases, there was a span of 15 bases. CDR3 sequence reads: CAWARTRLNEQFF. In nucleotides, the CDR3 is TGTGCCTGGGCCCGGACACGGTTGAATGAGCAGTTCTTC.

J is TRBJ1-6 and V is TRBV30; D is ambiguous. V dropped 4 bases and J dropped 0 bases, with 4 bases sitting between them. The CDR3 totals 13 residues. Looked up from germline, CDR1 is GTSNPN and CDR2 is SVGIG (reference sequence). The CDR3 DNA is TGTGCCTGGACGGTCTCCTATAATTCACCCCTCCACTTT. Its translation is CAWTVSYNSPLHF.

This clone was seen a handful of times. V usage is TRBV27 and J usage is TRBJ1-1; tentative D call: TRBD1 (5 bases). Germline loops: CDR1 MNHEY, CDR2 SMNVEV (reference sequence). With 2 bases removed from V and 6 bases from J, the gap between germline ends came to 10 bases. This CDR3 has 13 amino acids. CDR3 in amino acids: CASSLLGRAEAFF. The CDR3 DNA sequence: TGTGCCAGCAGTTTACTGGGCAGGGCTGAAGCTTTCTTT.

The table lists this clone with a few counts. The rearrangement joins TRBV18 to TRBJ2-7, with unresolved D. CDR3 length: 14 residues. The V gene lost 3 bases and the J gene lost 1 base, with 10 bases spanning the gap. CDR1 is KGHSH, CDR2 LQKENI, per germline. The CDR3 sequence: CASSPTTVSYEQYF. CDR3 sequence (DNA): TGTGCCAGCTCACCCACGACTGTGTCCTACGAGCAGTACTTC.

The chain carries TRBV5-1 and TRBJ2-1, with TRBD2 matching over 8 bases. The V segment lost 2 bases and the J segment 4 bases; nucleotides outside the gene matches: 5. CDR3 length: 15 residues. Germline CDR1 reads SGHRS; CDR2 reads YFSETQ. In nucleotides, the CDR3 is TGCGCCAGCAGCTTAACGGGGGGGCAGTACAATGAGCAGTTCTTC. It encodes CASSLTGGQYNEQFF.

This clone was seen more than once but under ten times. V gene TRBV2 combines with J gene TRBJ2-7, with 10 bases identical to TRBD1. The germline gives CDR1 SNHLY, CDR2 FYNNEI. The V segment lost 6 bases and the J segment 5 bases; nucleotides outside the gene matches: 10. The CDR3 loop spans 15 amino acids. Here the CDR3 DNA reads TGTGCCAGCAGGGAGGAACGGGGACAGGGGCACGAGCAGTACTTC. Translating gives CASREERGQGHEQYF.

As DNA, the CDR3 is TGTGCCAGCAGCCAAGAAATGACAGGGTACGAGCAGTACTTC. Residues: CASSQEMTGYEQYF. The chain uses TRBV14 and TRBJ2-7, with 7 bases matching TRBD1. This CDR3 spans 14 amino acids. The junction had 3 bases not matched to a gene; V was cut back by 0 bases and J by 4 bases. The germline V gene encodes CDR1 SGHDN and CDR2 FVKESK.

In nucleotides, the CDR3 is TGCGCCAGCAGCTTACAGGGGGAATACTCTGGGGCCAACGTCCTGACTTTC. This encodes CASSLQGEYSGANVLTF. This sequence joins TRBV5-1 and TRBJ2-6, with 8 positions matching TRBD1. Germline CDR1 reads SGHRS; CDR2 reads YFSETQ. Trimming removed 2 bases from V and 0 bases from J; junction bases left unmatched: 4. This CDR3 contains 17 residues.

V and J are TRBV19 and TRBJ2-2, with D possibly matching TRBD2 (6 bases). This CDR3 contains 13 residues. The germline CDR1 and CDR2 sequences are LNHDA and SQIVND (reference sequence). V was trimmed by 4 bases and J by 7 bases, leaving 10 bases between them. CDR3 bases: TGTGCCAGTAGTAGACTAGTGAGCGGGGAGCTGTTTTTT. This sequence encodes CASSRLVSGELFF.

This clone was seen a few times. This chain joins TRBV12-5 and TRBJ1-4; a weak D match, TRBD1 (5 bases). The CDR3 sequence is 12 residues long. V dropped 6 bases and J dropped 12 bases, with 14 bases sitting between them. Germline assignment: CDR1 LGHNT and CDR2 FRNRAP. The CDR3 sequence: CASGGLREELFF. Here the CDR3 DNA reads TGTGCTAGTGGGGGGCTCAGAGAAGAACTGTTTTTT.

This rearrangement joins TRBV6-5 to TRBJ2-5; 7 positions agree with TRBD1. The J call may be faulty, since TRBJ2-7 better matches the DNA end. CDR1 MNHEY and CDR2 SVGAGI come from the germline V gene. This CDR3 comprises 15 residues. CDR3 sequence reads: CASSYDQGEYYEQYF. The CDR3 DNA is TGTGCCAGCAGTTACGATCAGGGGGAGTACTACGAGCAGTACTTC.

This clone showed up just a few times. The J gene is TRBJ2-7, the V gene TRBV30, with D perhaps TRBD1 (5 bases). This CDR3 has 15 amino acids. V was trimmed by 5 bases and J by 1 base, leaving 18 bases between them. Germline CDR1 is GTSNPN and CDR2 is SVGIG (reference sequence). The chain's CDR3 is CAWAVGLLPSYEQYF. Here the CDR3 DNA reads TGTGCCTGGGCCGTGGGGCTCCTACCTTCCTACGAGCAGTACTTC.

The CDR3 is CASSRDRETQYF. The CDR3 bases are TGCGCCAGCAGCCGCGACAGGGAGACCCAGTACTTC. The chain couples TRBV4-1 to TRBJ2-5, with a possible D match to TRBD1 (6 bases). Per germline, CDR1 MGHRA and CDR2 YSYEKL. The CDR3 runs to 12 residues. V shed 4 bases and J shed 5 bases, with 8 bases lying between them.

The rearrangement links TRBV6-1 to TRBJ2-7; TRBD1 aligns across 9 bases. The trim removed 4 bases at V and 5 bases at J, leaving 9 bases unmatched. Germline values: CDR1 MNHNS, CDR2 SASEGT. The CDR3 is 15 residues long. The CDR3 sequence is CASSGGQGSLHEQYF. Here the CDR3 DNA reads TGTGCCAGCAGTGGGGGACAGGGTAGTTTACACGAGCAGTACTTC.

This clone was seen a handful of times. The chain couples TRBV4-2 to TRBJ2-7; unclear D gene. From germline, CDR1 is LGHNA and CDR2 YNFKEQ. The CDR3 is 15 amino acids. V lost 0 bases to trimming and J lost 0 bases, with 9 bases between them. CDR3 DNA sequence: TGTGCCAGCAGCCAAGACCAGATGAACTCCTACGAGCAGTACTTC. This translates into CASSQDQMNSYEQYF.

The rearrangement links TRBV4-1 to TRBJ1-5; 10 nucleotides agree with TRBD1. Germline-derived CDR1 and CDR2 are MGHRA and YSYEKL. Losses at the gene ends were 1 base for V and 2 bases for J; bases not matched to a gene: 5. The CDR3 runs to 17 residues. DNA of the CDR3: TGCGCCAGCAGCCAAGTTTTTGGGACAGGGGGCAATCAGCCCCAGCATTTT. It specifies CASSQVFGTGGNQPQHF.

This sequence joins TRBV15 and TRBJ1-3; D is unresolved. CDR3 length: 13 amino acids. Deletions cut 1 base from V and 7 bases from J, with 8 bases between. Per the germline V gene, CDR1 is LNHNV and CDR2 is YYDKDF (reference sequence). This CDR3 reads CATSRVPSNTIYF. Written as DNA, the CDR3 is TGTGCCACCAGCAGAGTGCCGAGTAACACCATATATTTT.

The chain uses TRBV2 and TRBJ1-4; D is unclear. This CDR3 spans 14 amino acids. Trimming cost V 10 bases and J 0 bases, with 12 bases left between them. Germline CDR1 is SNHLY and CDR2 is FYNNEI. CDR3 residues: CAILEGATNEKLFF. CDR3 DNA: TGTGCCATTCTAGAGGGTGCAACTAATGAAAAACTGTTTTTT.